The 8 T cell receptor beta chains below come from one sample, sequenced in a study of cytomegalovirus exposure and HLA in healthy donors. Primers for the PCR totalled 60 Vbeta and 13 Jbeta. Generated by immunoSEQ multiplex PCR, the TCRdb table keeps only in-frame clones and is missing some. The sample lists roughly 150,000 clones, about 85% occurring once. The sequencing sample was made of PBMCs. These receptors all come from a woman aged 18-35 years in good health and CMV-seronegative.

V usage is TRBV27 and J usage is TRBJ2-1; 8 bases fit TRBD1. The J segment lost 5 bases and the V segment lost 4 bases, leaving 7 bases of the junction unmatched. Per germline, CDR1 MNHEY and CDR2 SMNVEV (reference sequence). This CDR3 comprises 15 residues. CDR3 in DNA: TGTGCCAGCAGTTGGCGGGGACAGGTAAACAATGAGCAGTTCTTC. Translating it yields CASSWRGQVNNEQFF.

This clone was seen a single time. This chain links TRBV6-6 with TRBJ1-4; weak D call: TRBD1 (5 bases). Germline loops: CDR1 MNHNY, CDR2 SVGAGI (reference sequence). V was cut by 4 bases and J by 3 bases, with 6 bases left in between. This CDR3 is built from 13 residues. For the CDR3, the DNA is TGTGCCAGCAGTTGGGGGGCTAATGAAAAACTGTTTTTT. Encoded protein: CASSWGANEKLFF.

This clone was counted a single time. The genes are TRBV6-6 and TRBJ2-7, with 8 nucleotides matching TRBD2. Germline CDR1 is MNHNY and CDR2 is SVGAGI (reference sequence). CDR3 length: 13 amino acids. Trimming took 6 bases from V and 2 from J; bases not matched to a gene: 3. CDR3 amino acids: CASRAGGPYEQYF. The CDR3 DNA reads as TGTGCCAGCAGGGCGGGAGGCCCCTACGAGCAGTACTTC.

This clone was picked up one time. This chain's CDR3 is CASSKAGTSNEQFF. As DNA, the CDR3 is TGTGCCAGCAGCAAAGCCGGGACTAGCAATGAGCAGTTCTTC. The genes are TRBV9 and TRBJ2-1, with 8 bases fitting TRBD2. Trimming took 4 bases from V and 6 from J; bases not matched to a gene: 6. Germline assignment: CDR1 SGDLS and CDR2 YYNGEE. This CDR3 comprises 14 residues.

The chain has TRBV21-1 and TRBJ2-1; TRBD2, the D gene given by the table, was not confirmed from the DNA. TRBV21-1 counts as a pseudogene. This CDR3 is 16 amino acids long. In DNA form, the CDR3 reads TGTGCCAGCAGCAGTTTAGCGGGAAGCTCCTACAATGAGCAGTTCTTC. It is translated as CASSSLAGSSYNEQFF.

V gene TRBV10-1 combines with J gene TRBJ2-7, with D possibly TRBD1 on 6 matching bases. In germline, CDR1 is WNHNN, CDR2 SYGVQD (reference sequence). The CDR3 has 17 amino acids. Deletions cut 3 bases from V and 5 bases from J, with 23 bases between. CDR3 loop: CASSDPPSGTKGDEQYF. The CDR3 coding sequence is TGCGCCAGCAGTGACCCACCGTCGGGCACCAAGGGGGACGAGCAGTACTTC.

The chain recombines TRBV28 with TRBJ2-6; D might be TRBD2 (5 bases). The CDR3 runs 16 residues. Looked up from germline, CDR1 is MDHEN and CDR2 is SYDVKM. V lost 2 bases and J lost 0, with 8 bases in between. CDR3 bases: TGTGCCAGCAGTTTAAGGGAGAACTCTGGGGCCAACGTCCTGACTTTC. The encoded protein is CASSLRENSGANVLTF.

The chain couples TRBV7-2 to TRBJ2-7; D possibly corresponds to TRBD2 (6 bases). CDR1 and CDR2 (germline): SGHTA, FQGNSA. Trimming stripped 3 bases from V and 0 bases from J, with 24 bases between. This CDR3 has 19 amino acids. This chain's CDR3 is CASSFPVAGWRDPSYEQYF. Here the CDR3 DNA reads TGTGCCAGCAGCTTCCCCGTCGCTGGCTGGCGGGACCCCTCCTACGAGCAGTACTTC.